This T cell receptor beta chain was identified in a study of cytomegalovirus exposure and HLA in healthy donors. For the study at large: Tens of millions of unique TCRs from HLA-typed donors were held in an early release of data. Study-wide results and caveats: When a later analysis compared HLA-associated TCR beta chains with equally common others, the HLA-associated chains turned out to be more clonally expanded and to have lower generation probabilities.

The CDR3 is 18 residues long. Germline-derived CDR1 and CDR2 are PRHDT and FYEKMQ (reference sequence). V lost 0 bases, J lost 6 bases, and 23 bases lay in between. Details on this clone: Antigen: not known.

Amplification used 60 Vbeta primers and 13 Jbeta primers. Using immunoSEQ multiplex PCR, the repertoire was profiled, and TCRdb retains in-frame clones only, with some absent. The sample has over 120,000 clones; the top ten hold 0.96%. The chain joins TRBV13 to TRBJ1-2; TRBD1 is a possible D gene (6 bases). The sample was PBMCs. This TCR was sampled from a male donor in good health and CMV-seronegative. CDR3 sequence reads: CASSLGRGGPGGTNGYTF. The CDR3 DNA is TGTGCCAGCAGCTTAGGCCGGGGGGGGCCGGGAGGGACCAATGGCTACACCTTC.